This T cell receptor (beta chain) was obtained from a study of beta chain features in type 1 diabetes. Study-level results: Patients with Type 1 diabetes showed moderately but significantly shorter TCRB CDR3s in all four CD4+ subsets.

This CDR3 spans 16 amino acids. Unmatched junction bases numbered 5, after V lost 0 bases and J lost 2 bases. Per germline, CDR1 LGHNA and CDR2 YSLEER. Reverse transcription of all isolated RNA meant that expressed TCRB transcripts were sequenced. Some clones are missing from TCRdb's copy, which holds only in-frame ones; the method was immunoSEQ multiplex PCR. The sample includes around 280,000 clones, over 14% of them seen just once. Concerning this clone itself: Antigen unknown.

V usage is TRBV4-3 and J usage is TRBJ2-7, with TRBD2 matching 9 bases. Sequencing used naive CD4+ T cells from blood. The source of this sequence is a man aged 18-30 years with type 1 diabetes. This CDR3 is CASSQDLAGLAYEQYF. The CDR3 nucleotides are TGCGCCAGCAGCCAAGACCTAGCGGGGCTGGCCTACGAGCAGTACTTC.